One and the same sample provided the 25 T cell receptor beta chains below, sequenced in a study of T cell repertoires in cytomegalovirus infection. Each CDR3 protein gets one entry after TCRdb re-called the reads with MiXCR. Of about 250,000 distinct CDR3 sequences listed, approximately 7% are singletons. Sequencing was done on a sample of PBMCs. All receptors come from a human donor in good health (CMV status not recorded). Some clones in this sample may be carry-over from other donors' samples.

In this sample, this clonotype turned up many times. The chain employs TRBV6-2 or TRBV6-3 and TRBJ1-6, with no clear D. Germline CDR1 reads MNHEY; CDR2 reads SVGEGT. Trimming took off 2 bases at V and 7 bases at J, with 0 bases between the two ends. The CDR3 length is 11 residues. CDR3 amino acids: CASSYNSPLHF. The CDR3, as DNA: TGTGCCAGCAGTTACAATTCACCCCTCCACTTT.

Remarks on this clonotype: A much larger clone differs from this one at a single base, so this may be a read error. The chain links TRBV20-1 to TRBJ1-6, with unresolved D. CDR1 is DFQATT, CDR2 SNEGSKA, per germline (reference sequence). The CDR3 is 13 amino acids. The CDR3 loop reads CSARVNSNSTLHF. The CDR3 DNA is TGCAGTGCTAGAGTGAACAGTAATTCAACCCTCCACTTT.

At least ten counts were recorded for this clonotype. The rearrangement links TRBV12-3 or TRBV12-4 to TRBJ2-7, with a tentative D call TRBD2 (6 bases). Trimming removed 6 bases from V and 3 bases from J, with 15 bases in between. CDR3 length: 14 residues. CDR3 nucleotide sequence: TGTGCCAGCAGAGAGGACGTGGGAGGCTACGAGCAGTACTTC. This translates into CASREDVGGYEQYF.

This clonotype was seen at least ten times. This rearrangement joins TRBV30 to TRBJ1-5; 9 positions agree with TRBD1. V lost 8 bases, J lost 5 bases, and 7 bases stayed unmatched. Germline V gene lookup returns CDR1 GTSNPN and CDR2 SVGIG (reference sequence). The CDR3 has 13 residues. The CDR3 bases are TGTGCCCTGGGACAGGGCCTCTATCAGCCCCAGCATTTT. This sequence encodes CALGQGLYQPQHF.

This clonotype was observed many times. The chain carries TRBV20-1 and TRBJ2-3; D is perhaps TRBD2 (5 bases). CDR1 and CDR2 (germline): DFQATT, SNEGSKA (reference sequence). The CDR3 extends over 15 amino acids. Trimming left V 0 bases short and J 6 bases short, with 16 bases between. CDR3 residues: CSARDPAGPGDTQYF. The CDR3 DNA reads TGCAGTGCTAGAGATCCTGCGGGCCCCGGGGATACGCAGTATTTT.

The chain employs TRBV5-1 and TRBJ1-1, with D unresolved. The length of the CDR3 is 16 residues. Germline V gene sequence: CDR1 SGHRS, CDR2 YFSETQ. V was trimmed by 3 bases and J by 3 bases, leaving 18 bases between them. CDR3 bases: TGCGCCAGCAGCTCATCCACACCACCCCGCGACACTGAAGCTTTCTTT. It translates to CASSSSTPPRDTEAFF.

The sample holds many counts of this clonotype. This sequence joins TRBV28 and TRBJ2-2; D is possibly TRBD1 (5 bases). Trimming left V 1 base short and J 5 bases short, with 11 bases between. Germline V gene lookup returns CDR1 MDHEN and CDR2 SYDVKM. This CDR3 contains 15 residues. The CDR3 spells CASSLSGWMTGELFF. The CDR3 DNA reads TGTGCCAGCAGTTTATCAGGGTGGATGACCGGGGAGCTGTTTTTT.

A note on this clonotype: This may be a read error: a much more frequent sequence differs by one nucleotide. The J gene is TRBJ1-5, the V gene TRBV7-8; D uncertain. This CDR3 comprises 12 residues. Trimming left V 7 bases short and J 3 bases short, with 7 bases between. Germline-derived CDR1 and CDR2 are SGHVS and FQNEAQ. The DNA for the CDR3 is TGTGCCAGCATCTTGACCAATCAGCCCCAGCATTTT. It translates to CASILTNQPQHF.

The J gene is TRBJ1-2, the V gene TRBV7-8; 8 nucleotides match TRBD1. The CDR3 consists of 15 residues. CDR1 and CDR2 from the germline V gene are SGHVS and FQNEAQ. V trimming: 6 bases; J trimming: 5 bases; junction bases outside the gene matches: 11. DNA for the CDR3: TGTGCCAGCAGGGGCAAGGACAGGGCAAGATATGGCTACACCTTC. This sequence encodes CASRGKDRARYGYTF.

This clonotype occurred many times. The J gene is TRBJ2-2, the V gene TRBV6-2 or TRBV6-3; TRBD1 is a possible D gene (6 bases). Germline V gene lookup returns CDR1 MNHEY and CDR2 SVGEGT. The length of the CDR3 is 16 residues. Trimming shortened V by 6 bases and J by 2 bases, and 16 bases separated the two germline ends. This CDR3 reads CASRPPGQFNTGELFF. The CDR3 coding sequence is TGTGCCAGCAGACCCCCCGGACAGTTTAACACCGGGGAGCTGTTTTTT.

This clonotype has a count of ten or more. The chain joins TRBV12-3 or TRBV12-4 to TRBJ2-1, with D unclear. The CDR3 spans 13 residues. V lost 3 bases, J lost 5 bases, and 8 bases lay in between. In DNA form, the CDR3 reads TGTGCCAGCAGTTTTTACGTTAACAATGAGCAGTTCTTC. This gives the protein CASSFYVNNEQFF.

Ten or more counts support this clonotype. The V call is TRBV6-5, the J call TRBJ2-7; D remains unclear. Germline-derived CDR1 and CDR2 are MNHEY and SVGAGI. The CDR3 spans 13 residues. The V end was cut by 0 bases, the J end by 3 bases, with 6 bases between. The CDR3 nucleotides are TGTGCCAGCAGTTACTCGAAGGACTACGAGCAGTACTTC. Amino acids: CASSYSKDYEQYF.

This clonotype was observed at least ten times. The chain uses TRBV20-1 and TRBJ1-5; the D is unclear. The CDR3 is 14 residues long. Germline assignment: CDR1 DFQATT and CDR2 SNEGSKA (reference sequence). The ends were cut back, 0 bases at V and 6 bases at J, with 12 bases in the middle. As DNA, the CDR3 is TGCAGTGCTAGAGACTTTGGACCGGGTCAGCCCCAGCATTTT. It encodes CSARDFGPGQPQHF.

Only a few counts were recorded for this clonotype. This chain links TRBV12-3 or TRBV12-4 with TRBJ1-1, with a tentative D call TRBD1 (5 bases). CDR3 length: 13 amino acids. The V and J ends lost 5 bases and 2 bases respectively, with 9 bases between them. The CDR3 spells CASSRTINTEAFF. DNA of the CDR3: TGTGCCAGCAGTCGGACAATAAACACTGAAGCTTTCTTT.

The chain is built from TRBV12-3 or TRBV12-4 and TRBJ2-3, with D possibly called TRBD1 or TRBD2 (5 bases each). The CDR3 consists of 14 residues. Trimming took 2 bases from V and 12 from J, leaving 18 bases between them. Written as DNA, the CDR3 is TGTGCCAGCAGTTTACCCGGGACGAGCTTTACCCAGTATTTT. Translation gives CASSLPGTSFTQYF.

This clonotype appeared a few times. This rearrangement joins TRBV12-3 or TRBV12-4 to TRBJ2-1; D is possibly TRBD1 or TRBD2 (6 bases each). V was shortened by 4 bases and J by 4 bases, with 11 bases between the two germline ends. The CDR3 covers 14 residues. CDR3: CASSWRDKYNEQFF. CDR3 nucleotides: TGTGCCAGCAGTTGGCGGGACAAGTACAATGAGCAGTTCTTC.

In this sample, this clonotype turned up many times. The J gene is TRBJ1-1, the V gene TRBV11-3; 7 bases are shared with TRBD1. CDR1 is SGHNT and CDR2 is YENEEA in the germline V gene. CDR3 length equals 14 residues. The J segment lost 1 base and the V segment lost 5 bases, leaving 4 bases of the junction unmatched. The CDR3 nucleotides read TGTGCCAGCAGCCGGGACAGCCAGAACACTGAAGCTTTCTTT. Translating gives CASSRDSQNTEAFF. The full variable domain, with the rest looked up from reference TRBV11-3 and TRBJ1-1, is EAGVVQSPRYKIIEKKQPVAFWCNPISGHNTLYWYLQNLGQGPELLIRYENEEAVDDSQLPKDRFSAERLKGVDSTLKIQPAELGDSAVYLCASSRDSQNTEAFFGQGTRLTVV.

The chain joins TRBV20-1 to TRBJ1-2, with unresolved D. This CDR3 region has 14 residues. The V gene's germline CDR1 is DFQATT and CDR2 SNEGSKA (reference sequence). Here the CDR3 DNA reads TGCAGCCTCTCCCTGGGTCCAGGCGGATATGGCTACACCTTC. The encoded protein is CSLSLGPGGYGYTF.

V is TRBV6-5 and J is TRBJ2-4; 8 nucleotides agree with TRBD2. The CDR3 length is 15 residues. Germline V gene data show CDR1 as MNHEY and CDR2 as SVGAGI. After removal of 6 bases from V and 1 base from J, the junction contained 5 bases not matched to a gene. The CDR3, as DNA: TGTGCCAGCAGCCCCGGGGGGGCGGCCAAAAACATTCAGTACTTC. Its protein is CASSPGGAAKNIQYF.

This clonotype was counted ten times or more. This rearrangement joins TRBV20-1 to TRBJ2-7, with 7 bases fitting TRBD1. The junction had 5 bases not matched to a gene; V was cut back by 1 base and J by 5 bases. Germline lookup yields CDR1 DFQATT and CDR2 SNEGSKA (reference sequence). CDR3 length: 13 residues. The CDR3: CSARGQGQHEQYF. As DNA, the CDR3 is TGCAGTGCTAGAGGACAGGGTCAACACGAGCAGTACTTC.

This chain connects TRBV4-3 to TRBJ2-3; possibly TRBD2 for D (5 bases). Between the trimmed V and J ends, which lost 0 bases and 2 bases, there was a span of 18 bases. Germline V lookup: CDR1 LGHNA, CDR2 YSLEER. The CDR3 has 18 amino acids. The CDR3 sequence: CASSQDPTIAYYTDTQYF. CDR3 nucleotides: TGCGCCAGCAGCCAAGACCCGACTATTGCATATTACACAGATACGCAGTATTTT.

V is TRBV2 and J is TRBJ1-5; D is perhaps TRBD1 (5 bases). Trimming removed 2 bases at V and 4 bases at J, with 18 bases between. Germline CDR1 is SNHLY and CDR2 is FYNNEI. The length of the CDR3 is 17 residues. The chain's CDR3 is CASSESRGPRFNQPQHF. The CDR3 nucleotides are TGTGCCAGCAGTGAATCGAGGGGCCCCCGCTTTAATCAGCCCCAGCATTTT.

The CDR3, as DNA: TGCGCCAGCAGCTTGGCCTACGTCGGGGGGCGGGCGACAGATACGCAGTATTTT. As protein: CASSLAYVGGRATDTQYF. The gene calls are TRBV5-1 and TRBJ2-3, with D possibly TRBD2 on 7 matching bases. Trimming left V 0 bases short and J 3 bases short, with 20 bases between. Germline loops: CDR1 SGHRS, CDR2 YFSETQ. The CDR3 length is 18 residues.

In this sample, this clonotype turned up many times. The rearrangement uses TRBV10-3 and TRBJ1-5; D gene unclear. CDR3 length: 15 amino acids. V lost 0 bases and J 2 bases, leaving 8 bases between the germline ends. CDR1 and CDR2 (germline): ENHRY, SYGVKD. CDR3 bases: TGTGCCATCAGTGAGTCGAGCAGCGGCAATCAGCCCCAGCATTTT. It codes for CAISESSSGNQPQHF.

This clonotype appeared a few times. The chain has TRBV5-1 and TRBJ1-1; tentative D call: TRBD1 (6 bases). The CDR3 length is 15 residues. In germline, CDR1 is SGHRS, CDR2 YFSETQ. The V end was cut by 5 bases, the J end by 1 base, with 15 bases between. CDR3 DNA sequence: TGCGCCAGCAGTCCGCAGGGACATAAGAACACTGAAGCTTTCTTT. Amino acid sequence: CASSPQGHKNTEAFF.